The T cell receptor beta chain described here comes from a study of OX40 agonist ivuxolimab in advanced cancers. Study-wide results and caveats: Expanded clones belonging to CD8+ T cells outnumbered, on average, those of CD4+.

A word on this clone: Antigen specificity is unknown.

Repertoires were generated with immunoSEQ multiplex PCR, while TCRdb's copy carries only in-frame clones and drops some. The table has around 64,000 clones, 85% to 90% seen once. Trimming at V came to 0 bases and at J to 7 bases, leaving 2 bases not matched to a gene. The CDR3 extends over 15 amino acids. Germline assignment: CDR1 SGDLS and CDR2 YYNGEE. With baseline, cycle 4 day 1, and cycle 7 day 1 as timepoints, blood was sampled. The specimen was CD4+ or CD8+ T cells sorted from blood, collected in a trial of the OX40 agonist ivuxolimab. This chain joins TRBV9 and TRBJ2-1, with 12 positions matching TRBD2. The source of this sequence is an adult with an advanced solid tumor such as melanoma, head and neck, liver or kidney cancer. DNA for the CDR3: TGTGCCAGCAGCGTAGGACTAGCGGGAGCAAATGAGCAGTTCTTC. It encodes CASSVGLAGANEQFF.